The 18 T cell receptor beta chains in this list originate from one sample, sequenced in a study of vaccination effects on CD4 cells after COVID-19. For these TCRs, the target antigens are not known. Assay: immunoSEQ multiplex PCR; the TCRdb copy retains only in-frame clones and omits some. The sample records tens of thousands of clones, 81% being singletons. Viral peptide pool expansion of antigen-specific CD4+ T cells preceded sequencing in the ViraFEST assay. The culture ran for under eleven days, and then CD4+ T cells were isolated. Everyone in the study got two shots of either the BNT162b2 or mRNA-1273 vaccine. The specimen was CD4+ T cells from PBMCs cultured with HCoV-229E spike peptides, collected after COVID-19 vaccination. The receptors were sampled from a human donor who received a COVID-19 vaccine.

The rearrangement joins TRBV5-5 to TRBJ2-7; 9 positions match TRBD1. This CDR3 contains 14 residues. From germline, CDR1 is SGHKS and CDR2 YYEKEE (reference sequence). V was clipped by 0 bases and J by 4 bases; unmatched bases: 2. The CDR3 DNA reads as TGTGCCAGCAGCTTGGTAGGACAGGGGTACGAGCAGTACGTC. It codes for CASSLVGQGYEQYV.

The CDR3 is CASSWTGGNEQFF. The CDR3 region has the DNA TGCGCCAGCAGCTGGACAGGGGGAAATGAGCAGTTCTTC. The chain uses TRBV5-1 and TRBJ2-1, with TRBD1 identical over 10 bases. Germline V gives CDR1 SGHRS, CDR2 YFSETQ. J lost 7 bases, V lost 3 bases, and 1 base had no gene match. The CDR3 is made up of 13 amino acids.

The chain employs TRBV18 and TRBJ2-7; 7 bases agree with TRBD1. The CDR3 consists of 13 residues. Germline-derived CDR1 and CDR2 are KGHSH and LQKENI. J lost 2 bases, V lost 3 bases, and 1 base had no gene match. This CDR3 is CASSPTGTYEQYV. The DNA for the CDR3 is TGTGCCAGCTCACCGACAGGGACCTACGAGCAGTACGTC.

The V call is TRBV10-1, the J call TRBJ1-1, with D uncertain. The germline V and J ends were trimmed by 0 bases and 3 bases, with 14 bases remaining between them. This CDR3 region has 16 residues. Germline V gene sequence: CDR1 WNHNN, CDR2 SYGVQD (reference sequence). In nucleotides, the CDR3 is TGCGCCAGCAGTGAGTCAACGAGGTTTGGGGACACTGAAGCTTTCTTT. Translation gives CASSESTRFGDTEAFF.

This chain links TRBV3-1 (or the pseudogene TRBV3-2) with TRBJ2-3; no clear D. CDR1 LGHDT and CDR2 YNNKEL come from the germline V gene (reference sequence). This CDR3 is 12 amino acids long. Between the trimmed V and J ends, which lost 4 bases and 4 bases, there was a span of 6 bases. CDR3 bases: TGTGCCAGCAGCCGCGCGTCAGATACGCAGTATTTT. It encodes CASSRASDTQYF.

The V gene is TRBV6-4, the J gene TRBJ1-2; D is perhaps TRBD1 (6 bases). The CDR3 consists of 14 residues. The V end was cut by 4 bases, the J end by 4 bases, with 13 bases between. CDR1 is MRHNA, CDR2 SNTAGT, per germline. The CDR3 loop reads CASSAHGTSYGYTF. The CDR3 DNA sequence: TGTGCCAGCAGTGCGCACGGGACAAGCTATGGCTACACCTTC.

This clone is a singleton in its sample. V gene TRBV28 combines with J gene TRBJ2-7, with 7 bases that match TRBD2. CDR1 and CDR2 from the germline V gene are MDHEN and SYDVKM. V shed 3 bases and J 6 bases; nucleotides not matched to a gene: 5. CDR3 size: 13 residues. CDR3 in DNA: TGTGCCAGCAGTTTGGGGGGGTGGGGCGAGCAGTACGTC. The encoded protein is CASSLGGWGEQYV.

The J gene is TRBJ1-4, the V gene TRBV9; a possible D gene is TRBD1 (6 bases). The germline CDR1 and CDR2 sequences are SGDLS and YYNGEE. CDR3 length: 15 residues. V was trimmed by 6 bases and J by 0 bases, leaving 12 bases between them. The CDR3 DNA reads as TGTGCCAGCACCAAAGGGGGGGCAACTAATGAAAAACTGTTTTTT. It yields the protein CASTKGGATNEKLFF.

This clone showed up just once. The V call is TRBV7-2, the J call TRBJ1-3; weak D call: TRBD1 (5 bases). The germline CDR1 and CDR2 sequences are SGHTA and FQGNSA. The CDR3 runs 14 residues. V shed 6 bases and J shed 2 bases, with 11 bases lying between them. The CDR3 region is CASSRQTAGNTIYF. In DNA, the CDR3 is TGTGCCAGCAGTCGACAGACGGCTGGAAACACCATATATTTT.

The V gene is TRBV2, the J gene TRBJ1-3, with a weak D call TRBD1 (6 bases). Trimming took 9 bases from V and 4 from J, leaving 13 bases between them. Germline CDR1 and CDR2: SNHLY and FYNNEI. The CDR3 runs to 13 residues. The CDR3, as DNA: TGTGCCAGGTCCAGGGGTTCCGGAAACACCATATATTTT. Translated, it gives CARSRGSGNTIYF.

This sequence joins TRBV14 and TRBJ1-6, with D tentatively TRBD1 (6 bases). The germline V and J ends were trimmed by 2 bases and 9 bases, with 8 bases remaining between them. CDR1 and CDR2 from the germline V gene are SGHDN and FVKESK. The CDR3 covers 13 residues. The DNA of the CDR3 is TGTGCCAGCAGCCAAAACAGGGCTTCACCCCTCCACTTT. Its translation: CASSQNRASPLHF.

V usage is TRBV7-9 and J usage is TRBJ2-2; D perhaps matches TRBD1 (6 bases). Trimming cost V 2 bases and J 3 bases, with 7 bases left between them. CDR3 length: 14 amino acids. Germline V CDR1 and CDR2: SEHNR, FQNEAQ (reference sequence). This chain's CDR3 is CASSLQGHTGELFF. In DNA form, the CDR3 reads TGTGCCAGCAGCTTACAGGGGCACACCGGGGAGCTGTTTTTT. The full variable domain, with the rest looked up from reference TRBV7-9 and TRBJ2-2, is DTGVSQNPRHKITKRGQNVTFRCDPISEHNRLYWYRQTLGQGPEFLTYFQNEAQLEKSRLLSDRFSAERPKGSFSTLEIQRTEQGDSAMYLCASSLQGHTGELFFGEGSRLTVL.

This chain connects TRBV4-3 to TRBJ2-1; no clear D gene. The CDR3 is made up of 15 amino acids. With 0 bases removed from V and 8 bases from J, the gap between germline ends came to 14 bases. Germline CDR1 and CDR2: LGHNA and YSLEER. The CDR3 loop reads CASSQDRVAADEQFF. In nucleotides, the CDR3 is TGCGCCAGCAGCCAAGATCGTGTAGCCGCGGATGAGCAGTTCTTC.

V is TRBV5-5 and J is TRBJ1-5; D unclear. V lost 4 bases and J 3 bases, leaving 8 bases between the germline ends. The CDR3 sequence is 13 residues long. Germline values: CDR1 SGHKS, CDR2 YYEKEE (reference sequence). The CDR3 nucleotides are TGTGCCAGCAGCCTATCGCCCAATCAGCCCCAGCATTTT. As protein: CASSLSPNQPQHF.

The chain links TRBV27 to TRBJ2-3; D is unclear. The CDR3 consists of 13 residues. Looked up from germline, CDR1 is MNHEY and CDR2 is SMNVEV (reference sequence). The V end lost 7 bases, the J end lost 2 bases, and 10 bases lay between the germline ends. Written as DNA, the CDR3 is TGTGCCAGCACGTTGACCCTCACAGATACGCAGTATTTT. This gives the protein CASTLTLTDTQYF.

This chain links TRBV6-5 with TRBJ1-6; 7 bases match TRBD1. Germline V gene sequence: CDR1 MNHEY, CDR2 SVGAGI. The CDR3 is 14 residues long. V lost 2 bases to trimming and J lost 9 bases; unmatched junction nucleotides: 4. CDR3 DNA: TGTGCCAGCAGTTACGAAGGACAGGTTTCACCCCTCCACTTT. Protein sequence: CASSYEGQVSPLHF.

The chain is built from TRBV7-8 and TRBJ2-7; 15 bases fit TRBD2. V lost 5 bases to trimming and J lost 7 bases; unmatched junction nucleotides: 6. The CDR3 is 15 amino acids. CDR1 is SGHVS and CDR2 is FQNEAQ in the germline V gene. This chain's CDR3 is CASSRTSGGAWEQYV. The DNA for the CDR3 is TGTGCCAGCAGCCGGACTAGCGGGGGGGCGTGGGAGCAGTACGTC.

This clone occurred once. V is TRBV19 and J is TRBJ1-5, with D hard to call. This CDR3 is 13 amino acids long. V was clipped by 2 bases and J by 7 bases, with 9 bases between them. Germline values: CDR1 LNHDA, CDR2 SQIVND (reference sequence). CDR3 nucleotide sequence: TGTGCCAGTAGTATATACGGGAGGCAGCCCCAGCATTTT. Translated, it gives CASSIYGRQPQHF. Full variable domain (missing parts from reference TRBV19 and TRBJ1-5): DGGITQSPKYLFRKEGQNVTLSCEQNLNHDAMYWYRQDPGQGLRLIYYSQIVNDFQKGDIAEGYSVSREKKESFPLTVTSAQKNPTAFYLCASSIYGRQPQHFGDGTRLSIL.